The 10 T cell receptor beta chains below all came from one sample that was sequenced in a study of CD8 T cells in Susac syndrome. Random hexamers were used to reverse transcribe about 0.45 to 1 ug of RNA. TCRdb redid the calling of the immunoSEQ multiplex PCR reads with MiXCR, one entry per CDR3 protein. The data contain approximately 74,000 distinct CDR3 sequences, 93% of them singletons. Sequencing was performed on CD4+ T cells from PBMCs. These receptors came from a human donor with Susac syndrome.

The V call is TRBV11-1, the J call TRBJ2-7; no definite D call. Germline CDR1 is SGHAT and CDR2 is FQDESV (reference sequence). The CDR3 extends over 14 amino acids. Trimming took off 5 bases at V and 0 bases at J, with 11 bases between the two ends. The chain's CDR3 is CASSLRAASYEQYF. CDR3 nucleotide sequence: TGTGCCAGCAGCCTCCGGGCGGCCTCCTACGAGCAGTACTTC.

The rearrangement links TRBV29-1 to TRBJ1-5; D is uncertain. Germline V gene lookup returns CDR1 SQVTM and CDR2 ANQGSEA. The CDR3 sequence is 11 residues long. Trimming removed 6 bases from V and 7 bases from J, with 10 bases in between. CDR3 DNA: TGCAGCGTCGGCTGGGAGCAGCCCCAGCATTTT. Protein: CSVGWEQPQHF.

The chain recombines TRBV20-1 with TRBJ2-1, with unresolved D. Trimming took off 0 bases at V and 0 bases at J, with 12 bases between the two ends. Germline CDR1 reads DFQATT; CDR2 reads SNEGSKA (reference sequence). This CDR3 is built from 16 residues. For the CDR3, the DNA is TGCAGTGCTAGAGATAACAGTGGGCGCTCCTACAATGAGCAGTTCTTC. Amino acids: CSARDNSGRSYNEQFF.

The chain is built from TRBV7-2 and TRBJ2-5, with D possibly called TRBD1 or TRBD2 (6 bases each). CDR3 length: 15 residues. Germline loops: CDR1 SGHTA, CDR2 FQGNSA. Trimming shortened V by 8 bases and J by 0 bases, and 16 bases separated the two germline ends. CDR3 residues: CASRTKGGYQETQYF. In DNA form, the CDR3 reads TGTGCCAGCCGTACGAAGGGGGGTTACCAAGAGACCCAGTACTTC.

The chain has TRBV7-8 and TRBJ1-4, with D perhaps TRBD1 (5 bases). Between the trimmed V and J ends, which lost 0 bases and 8 bases, there was a span of 19 bases. The CDR3 is 17 amino acids. The germline gives CDR1 SGHVS, CDR2 FQNEAQ. CDR3 DNA sequence: TGTGCCAGCAGCTTAGCGTCAGGGTACTCGGCCAGGGAAAAACTGTTTTTT. This gives the protein CASSLASGYSAREKLFF.

The V call is TRBV7-9, the J call TRBJ1-1; tentatively, D is TRBD1 (5 bases). Germline CDR1 reads SEHNR; CDR2 reads FQNEAQ (reference sequence). The CDR3 runs to 13 residues. V was trimmed by 7 bases and J by 10 bases, leaving 19 bases between them. The CDR3 region is CASTRDFLWGAFF. CDR3 coding DNA: TGTGCCAGCACCAGGGACTTTCTTTGGGGAGCTTTCTTT.

The chain employs TRBV5-6 and TRBJ2-5; 7 bases line up with TRBD2. Per the germline V gene, CDR1 is SGHDT and CDR2 is YYEEEE. Trimming took 4 bases from V and 4 from J; bases not matched to a gene: 7. This CDR3 region has 14 residues. The chain's CDR3 is CASSVGAGRETQYF. For the CDR3, the DNA is TGTGCCAGCAGCGTGGGAGCGGGAAGAGAGACCCAGTACTTC.

The rearrangement links TRBV19 to TRBJ1-1; D unclear. Looked up from germline, CDR1 is LNHDA and CDR2 is SQIVND (reference sequence). The CDR3 consists of 20 residues. With 6 bases removed from V and 3 bases from J, the gap between germline ends came to 32 bases. The CDR3 nucleotides read TGTGCCAGTAGGTGGAGGACCCTGAACGTCGTCGCTTCCTTGGACACTGAAGCTTTCTTT. Protein sequence: CASRWRTLNVVASLDTEAFF.

V usage is TRBV6-6 and J usage is TRBJ2-1; TRBD1 or TRBD2 may be the D gene (5 bases each). The CDR3 has 14 amino acids. Germline assignment: CDR1 MNHNY and CDR2 SVGAGI (reference sequence). V gave up 3 bases and J gave up 7 bases, with 13 bases separating them. The CDR3 DNA is TGTGCCAGCAGTTATGAGGGGCCTACTAATGAGCAGTTCTTC. It codes for CASSYEGPTNEQFF.

This clonotype appeared a single time. The chain uses TRBV19 and TRBJ1-3, with a tentative D call TRBD1 (5 bases). This CDR3 region has 14 residues. The V gene's germline CDR1 is LNHDA and CDR2 SQIVND (reference sequence). The V end lost 9 bases, the J end lost 4 bases, and 16 bases lay between the germline ends. The CDR3 loop reads CASPGPGKGNTIYF. The CDR3, as DNA: TGTGCCAGCCCCGGACCAGGGAAGGGAAACACCATATATTTT.